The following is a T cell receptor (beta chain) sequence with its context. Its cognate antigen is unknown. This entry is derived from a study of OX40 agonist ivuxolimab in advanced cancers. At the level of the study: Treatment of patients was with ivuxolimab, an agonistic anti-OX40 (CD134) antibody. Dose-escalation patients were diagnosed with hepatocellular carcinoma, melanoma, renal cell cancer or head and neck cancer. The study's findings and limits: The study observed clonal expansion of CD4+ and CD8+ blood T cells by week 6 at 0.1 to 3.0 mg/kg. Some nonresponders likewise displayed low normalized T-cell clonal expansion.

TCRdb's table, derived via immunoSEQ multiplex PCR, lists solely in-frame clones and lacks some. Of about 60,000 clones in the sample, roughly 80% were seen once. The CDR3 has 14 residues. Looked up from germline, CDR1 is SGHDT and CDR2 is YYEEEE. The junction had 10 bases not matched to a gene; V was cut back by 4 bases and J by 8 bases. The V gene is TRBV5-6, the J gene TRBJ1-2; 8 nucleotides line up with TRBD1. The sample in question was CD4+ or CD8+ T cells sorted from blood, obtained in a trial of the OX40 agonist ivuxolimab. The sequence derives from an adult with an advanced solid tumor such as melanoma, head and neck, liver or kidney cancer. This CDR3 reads CASSNIRGHGGYTF. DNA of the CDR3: TGTGCCAGCAGCAACATCAGGGGGCATGGGGGCTACACCTTC.